This entry lists 7 T cell receptor beta chains sequenced from one sample in a study of OX40 agonist ivuxolimab in advanced cancers. Receptor amplification or capture employed the immunoSEQ multiplex PCR assay. Sourced from immuneACCESS, this table was stored by TCRdb with only in-frame sequences that have V and J called. A share of the clones is absent; for the studies checked, an unresolved V gene accounts for under half, and the remainder has no known explanation. The table for this sample lists fewer than 100,000 clones; approximately 86% of them were counted only once. The ten top clones hold around 0.78% of the sample. Here the sequenced sample was CD4+ or CD8+ T cells sorted from blood, taken in a trial of the OX40 agonist ivuxolimab. All receptors derive from an adult with an advanced solid tumor such as melanoma, head and neck, liver or kidney cancer.

The CDR3 is CASRDGTTLLGRRNEQFF. CDR3 sequence (DNA): TGCGCCAGCAGGGACGGGACTACCCTACTAGGACGGCGCAATGAGCAGTTCTTC. This chain links TRBV10-2 with TRBJ2-1; 7 positions agree with TRBD2. CDR1 and CDR2 (germline): WSHSY, SAAADI. V dropped 6 bases and J dropped 6; count of bases not matched to a gene: 20. CDR3 length equals 18 residues.

The chain is built from TRBV28 and TRBJ1-5; D is undetermined. The CDR3 contains 14 residues. V lost 7 bases to trimming and J lost 4 bases, with 14 bases between them. Germline values: CDR1 MDHEN, CDR2 SYDVKM. The CDR3 loop is CASTPPGSNQPQHF. DNA for the CDR3: TGTGCCAGCACCCCTCCGGGGTCTAATCAGCCCCAGCATTTT.

The J gene is TRBJ2-7, the V gene TRBV7-9; 7 bases agree with TRBD2. The CDR3 has 16 amino acids. Germline loops: CDR1 SEHNR, CDR2 FQNEAQ (reference sequence). V trimming: 3 bases; J trimming: 0 bases; junction bases outside the gene matches: 8. In nucleotides, the CDR3 is TGTGCCAGCAGCTTTGGGGGAGGGCGGCTCTCCTACGAGCAGTACTTC. It specifies CASSFGGGRLSYEQYF. The variable domain in full, completed from reference TRBV7-9 and TRBJ2-7, reads DTGVSQNPRHKITKRGQNVTFRCDPISEHNRLYWYRQTLGQGPEFLTYFQNEAQLEKSRLLSDRFSAERPKGSFSTLEIQRTEQGDSAMYLCASSFGGGRLSYEQYFGPGTRLTVT.

J is TRBJ2-1 and V is TRBV19, with 9 bases matching TRBD2. The CDR3 sequence is 15 residues long. After removal of 6 bases from V and 7 bases from J, the junction contained 10 bases not matched to a gene. CDR1 is LNHDA, CDR2 SQIVND, per germline (reference sequence). The CDR3 region is CASRDLRGGRNEQFF. The DNA of the CDR3 is TGTGCCAGTAGGGACTTGCGGGGGGGCCGAAATGAGCAGTTCTTC.

J is TRBJ2-5 and V is TRBV10-3; no reliable D call. Trimming left V 2 bases short and J 2 bases short, with 6 bases between. The CDR3 loop spans 13 amino acids. CDR1 and CDR2 from the germline V gene are ENHRY and SYGVKD. CDR3 nucleotides: TGTGCCATCAGTGAGGGGGTTCAAGAGACCCAGTACTTC. This encodes CAISEGVQETQYF.

The rearrangement uses TRBV19 and TRBJ1-2; D is unresolved. This CDR3 has 12 residues. Germline CDR1 is LNHDA and CDR2 is SQIVND (reference sequence). Between the trimmed V and J ends, which lost 9 bases and 4 bases, there was a span of 12 bases. CDR3 nucleotide sequence: TGTGCCAGCGAGTCGGAACCCTATGGCTACACCTTC. Amino acid sequence: CASESEPYGYTF.

In its sample, this clone was seen once. J is TRBJ1-5 and V is TRBV28; D is perhaps TRBD1 (6 bases). V dropped 3 bases and J dropped 4 bases, with 16 bases sitting between them. This CDR3 region has 16 residues. Germline V gives CDR1 MDHEN, CDR2 SYDVKM. CDR3: CASSFRGQGSNQPQHF. CDR3 sequence (DNA): TGTGCCAGCAGTTTTCGGGGACAAGGAAGTAATCAGCCCCAGCATTTT.